Shown below are 8 T cell receptor beta chains from a single sample sequenced in a study of blood T cell repertoires in COVID-19. Assay: immunoSEQ multiplex PCR; the TCRdb copy retains only in-frame clones and omits some. The sample holds 46,000 or so clones, approximately 83% seen once. The sequenced sample consisted of peripheral blood. These receptors were obtained from an elderly woman with COVID-19, enrolled during active disease.

The V gene is TRBV7-9, the J gene TRBJ2-2; TRBD1 matches at 9 bases. The CDR3 consists of 16 residues. With 2 bases clipped from V and 3 bases from J, the junction kept 4 bases outside the gene matches. Looked up from germline, CDR1 is SEHNR and CDR2 is FQNEAQ (reference sequence). The CDR3 region has the DNA TGTGCCAGCAGCTTACGGACAGGGGACTACACCGGGGAGCTGTTTTTT. Its translation: CASSLRTGDYTGELFF. The full variable domain, in which reference TRBV7-9 and TRBJ2-2 provide the parts outside the CDR3, is DTGVSQNPRHKITKRGQNVTFRCDPISEHNRLYWYRQTLGQGPEFLTYFQNEAQLEKSRLLSDRFSAERPKGSFSTLEIQRTEQGDSAMYLCASSLRTGDYTGELFFGEGSRLTVL.

DNA for the CDR3: TGTGCCAGCAGCGTAGACAGGGAAGGAGATACGCAGTATTTT. Amino acids: CASSVDREGDTQYF. The chain uses TRBV9 and TRBJ2-3; D might be TRBD1 (6 bases). V was clipped by 0 bases and J by 5 bases, with 10 bases between them. CDR1 SGDLS and CDR2 YYNGEE come from the germline V gene. The CDR3 loop spans 14 amino acids.

The chain has TRBV12-3 or TRBV12-4 and TRBJ2-2; possible D gene TRBD1, 5 bases. The germline V and J ends were trimmed by 1 base and 8 bases, with 8 bases remaining between them. The CDR3 runs to 13 residues. In nucleotides, the CDR3 is TGTGCCAGCAGTTTAGTTAGGGGTGGGGAGCTGTTTTTT. It specifies CASSLVRGGELFF.

The chain has TRBV7-9 and TRBJ2-5; D not certain. Germline CDR1 reads SEHNR; CDR2 reads FQNEAQ (reference sequence). V gave up 5 bases and J gave up 2 bases, with 9 bases separating them. This CDR3 is built from 13 residues. The CDR3 bases are TGTGCCAGCAGCCGATCGAGGCAAGAGACCCAGTACTTC. Translating it yields CASSRSRQETQYF.

The chain joins TRBV7-9 to TRBJ1-3; D is ambiguous. This CDR3 region has 12 residues. Per germline, CDR1 SEHNR and CDR2 FQNEAQ (reference sequence). Between the trimmed V and J ends, which lost 5 bases and 4 bases, there was a span of 6 bases. CDR3: CASSPGGNTIYF. The CDR3 DNA reads as TGTGCCAGCAGCCCCGGGGGAAACACCATATATTTT.

The V call is TRBV4-3, the J call TRBJ2-3; possibly TRBD1 for D (6 bases). V was clipped by 4 bases and J by 4 bases, with 15 bases between them. The CDR3 is made up of 15 amino acids. Germline assignment: CDR1 LGHNA and CDR2 YSLEER. CDR3 coding DNA: TGCGCCAGCAGCCCACGCCCCCAGGGGTCAGATACGCAGTATTTT. Translating it yields CASSPRPQGSDTQYF.

The CDR3 region is CASSLAGGYSYNEQFF. The CDR3 bases are TGTGCCAGCAGCTTGGCAGGGGGCTACTCCTACAATGAGCAGTTCTTC. The V gene is TRBV5-6, the J gene TRBJ2-1, with 8 bases that match TRBD1. The V gene's germline CDR1 is SGHDT and CDR2 YYEEEE. The CDR3 is 16 amino acids. V was pared by 0 bases and J by 0 bases, with 2 bases of the junction left unmatched.

The chain employs TRBV24-1 and TRBJ1-1; possibly TRBD1 for D (6 bases). CDR1 and CDR2 from the germline V gene are KGHDR and SFDVKD. Trimming took off 3 bases at V and 11 bases at J, with 18 bases between the two ends. The CDR3 has 14 amino acids. CDR3 region: CATSDTGIPRGAFF. CDR3 coding DNA: TGTGCCACCAGTGATACCGGGATCCCAAGGGGGGCTTTCTTT.